The 27 T cell receptor beta chains reported below all come from one sample, sequenced in a study of blood T cell repertoires in COVID-19. The assay was immunoSEQ multiplex PCR, and TCRdb's table has in-frame clones only and misses some. The data show approximately 260,000 clones, 80% to 90% seen once. Specimen: peripheral blood. The receptors derive from an older woman with acute or convalescent COVID-19.

J is TRBJ2-2 and V is TRBV7-3, with TRBD1 identical over 10 bases. The V gene end was trimmed by 5 bases and the J gene end by 0 bases; junction bases not matched to a gene: 3. CDR1 SGHTA and CDR2 FQGTGA come from the germline V gene. This CDR3 spans 16 amino acids. The CDR3 protein is CASSVDRGPNTGELFF. CDR3 coding DNA: TGTGCCAGCAGCGTTGACAGGGGGCCGAACACCGGGGAGCTGTTTTTT.

With regard to this clone: The sample carries other DNA sequences with the same CDR3. The chain links TRBV7-6 to TRBJ2-1; 11 positions match TRBD2. The CDR3 spans 15 residues. V gave up 5 bases and J gave up 6 bases; unmatched junction bases: 6. CDR1 and CDR2 (germline): SGHVS, FNYEAQ. The CDR3 DNA reads as TGTGCCAGCAGCCCCTTAGCGGGGGGGCCCAATGAGCAGTTCTTC. Translating gives CASSPLAGGPNEQFF. The whole variable domain, remainder taken from reference TRBV7-6 and TRBJ2-1, is GAGVSQSPRYKVTKRGQDVALRCDPISGHVSLYWYRQALGQGPEFLTYFNYEAQQDKSGLPNDRFSAERPEGSISTLTIQRTEQRDSAMYRCASSPLAGGPNEQFFGPGTRLTVL.

The chain couples TRBV7-8 to TRBJ2-1; 7 positions agree with TRBD1. The V and J ends lost 5 bases and 6 bases, in that order; junction bases with no gene match: 7. The V gene's germline CDR1 is SGHVS and CDR2 FQNEAQ. This CDR3 spans 14 amino acids. The CDR3 loop is CASSGRRDSNEQFF. The CDR3 DNA is TGTGCCAGCAGCGGCAGACGGGACAGCAATGAGCAGTTCTTC.

The rearrangement links TRBV5-6 to TRBJ1-1; the D gene is possibly TRBD1 (5 bases). The CDR3 is 14 amino acids. V lost 0 bases and J lost 7, with 13 bases in between. Germline assignment: CDR1 SGHDT and CDR2 YYEEEE. The CDR3 bases are TGTGCCAGCAGCTTGGCCGATGGGGCAGTTGAAGCTTTCTTT. This codes for CASSLADGAVEAFF.

The chain couples TRBV2 to TRBJ2-5; tentative D call: TRBD2 (5 bases). The germline gives CDR1 SNHLY, CDR2 FYNNEI. The V end was cut by 1 base, the J end by 4 bases, with 10 bases between. The CDR3 has 14 amino acids. CDR3 coding DNA: TGTGCCAGCAGTGAAGGGGCTAGCCCAGAGACCCAGTACTTC. Its protein is CASSEGASPETQYF.

The chain employs TRBV7-3 and TRBJ2-3, with 8 bases that match TRBD2. The CDR3 contains 15 residues. In germline, CDR1 is SGHTA, CDR2 FQGTGA. The V segment lost 5 bases and the J segment 3 bases; nucleotides outside the gene matches: 7. The CDR3 sequence is CASSPRGGLTDTQYF. CDR3 sequence (DNA): TGTGCCAGCAGCCCCCGGGGGGGCCTTACAGATACGCAGTATTTT.

The chain uses TRBV3-1 (or the pseudogene TRBV3-2) and TRBJ1-2; 7 bases match TRBD1. The CDR3 is made up of 16 amino acids. Germline values: CDR1 LGHDT, CDR2 YNNKEL (reference sequence). The ends lost 0 bases at V and 8 bases at J; junction bases unmatched: 12. For the CDR3, the DNA is TGTGCCAGCAGCCAAGATCGGTTCTTCGGACAGGACGGCTACACCTTC. Protein sequence: CASSQDRFFGQDGYTF.

CDR3 bases: TGCAGTGCTAGTCAGACGGGGAACTACGAGCAGTACTTC. This translates into CSASQTGNYEQYF. The chain recombines TRBV20-1 with TRBJ2-7; perhaps TRBD2 as D (5 bases). Germline CDR1 reads DFQATT; CDR2 reads SNEGSKA (reference sequence). V shed 3 bases and J shed 3 bases, with 12 bases lying between them. The CDR3 totals 13 residues.

The chain recombines TRBV28 with TRBJ2-6; tentatively, D is TRBD2 (5 bases). Between the trimmed V and J ends, which lost 7 bases and 0 bases, there was a span of 10 bases. This CDR3 is built from 15 residues. The germline CDR1 and CDR2 sequences are MDHEN and SYDVKM. The DNA of the CDR3 is TGTGCCAGCACTGGAGGCGGCTCTGGGGCCAACGTCCTGACTTTC. It yields the protein CASTGGGSGANVLTF.

The DNA of the CDR3 is TGCGCCAGCAGCTCAACAGCGGGGGTCTTGCACGAGCAGTACTTC. Amino acids: CASSSTAGVLHEQYF. The rearrangement joins TRBV5-1 to TRBJ2-7, with TRBD2 identical over 8 bases. CDR1 is SGHRS, CDR2 YFSETQ, per germline. The CDR3 is 15 amino acids. Trimming cost V 3 bases and J 5 bases; bases outside gene matches: 10.

CDR3 in amino acids: CASSLVGQGYTGELFF. As DNA, the CDR3 is TGTGCCAGCAGCTTAGTCGGCCAGGGGTACACCGGGGAGCTGTTTTTT. The chain employs TRBV11-3 and TRBJ2-2; D is possibly TRBD1 (6 bases). CDR3 length equals 16 residues. The V gene lost 1 base and the J gene lost 3 bases, with 12 bases spanning the gap. Germline lookup yields CDR1 SGHNT and CDR2 YENEEA. Together with reference TRBV11-3 and TRBJ2-2, the CDR3 gives the full variable domain: EAGVVQSPRYKIIEKKQPVAFWCNPISGHNTLYWYLQNLGQGPELLIRYENEEAVDDSQLPKDRFSAERLKGVDSTLKIQPAELGDSAVYLCASSLVGQGYTGELFFGEGSRLTVL.

The chain joins TRBV5-1 to TRBJ1-1, with 9 positions matching TRBD1. CDR1 is SGHRS and CDR2 is YFSETQ in the germline V gene. The V and J ends lost 0 bases and 8 bases, in that order; junction bases with no gene match: 5. The CDR3 runs 14 residues. CDR3 sequence reads: CASSLGGQGLEAFF. In DNA, the CDR3 is TGCGCCAGCAGCTTGGGGGGACAGGGTCTAGAAGCTTTCTTT.

The chain combines TRBV6-5 with TRBJ1-1, with a weak D call TRBD1 (5 bases). The CDR3 spans 14 residues. Trimming pared 7 bases from V and 4 bases from J, leaving 16 bases between. Germline values: CDR1 MNHEY, CDR2 SVGAGI. The CDR3 reads CASIGGDHRTEAFF. The CDR3 DNA sequence: TGTGCCAGCATCGGAGGGGATCATCGCACTGAAGCTTTCTTT.

This clone was seen just once. CDR3 nucleotides: TGTGCCAGCAGCTCTACAGGTAGAAACACCATATATTTT. The encoded protein is CASSSTGRNTIYF. The chain joins TRBV5-4 to TRBJ1-3; D might be TRBD1 (5 bases). The CDR3 totals 13 residues. With 3 bases removed from V and 5 bases from J, the gap between germline ends came to 9 bases. CDR1 SGHNT and CDR2 YYREEE come from the germline V gene (reference sequence).

The rearrangement joins TRBV6-5 to TRBJ1-2; possible D gene TRBD1, 5 bases. V lost 0 bases and J lost 3, with 14 bases in between. This CDR3 comprises 16 residues. The germline CDR1 and CDR2 sequences are MNHEY and SVGAGI. As DNA, the CDR3 is TGTGCCAGCAGTTACTCGAGGGCTGGGGGGGACTATGGCTACACCTTC. It specifies CASSYSRAGGDYGYTF.

The chain links TRBV28 to TRBJ1-4; 8 positions agree with TRBD1. V lost 1 base to trimming and J lost 7 bases; unmatched junction nucleotides: 5. Per the germline V gene, CDR1 is MDHEN and CDR2 is SYDVKM. CDR3 length equals 15 residues. The CDR3 sequence: CASSLSGGRSEKLFF. CDR3 DNA: TGTGCCAGCAGTTTATCAGGGGGCAGAAGTGAAAAACTGTTTTTT.

The chain is built from TRBV18 and TRBJ1-2; D possibly corresponds to TRBD1 (5 bases). The germline V gene encodes CDR1 KGHSH and CDR2 LQKENI. V shed 1 base and J shed 6 bases, with 18 bases lying between them. The CDR3 extends over 16 amino acids. The CDR3 protein is CASSPRNRFLLNGYTF. In DNA form, the CDR3 reads TGTGCCAGCTCACCACGAAACAGGTTCCTCCTGAATGGCTACACCTTC.

The chain joins TRBV18 to TRBJ1-1; possibly TRBD1 for D (6 bases). The germline V and J ends were trimmed by 3 bases and 4 bases, with 12 bases remaining between them. Germline V lookup: CDR1 KGHSH, CDR2 LQKENI. This CDR3 has 14 amino acids. The CDR3 reads CASSPSKQGTEAFF. CDR3 bases: TGTGCCAGCTCACCGTCAAAACAGGGCACTGAAGCTTTCTTT.

The chain has TRBV5-1 and TRBJ1-6; D might be TRBD1 (6 bases). This CDR3 has 20 amino acids. Per the germline V gene, CDR1 is SGHRS and CDR2 is YFSETQ. Trimming pared 4 bases from V and 7 bases from J, leaving 30 bases between. The CDR3 protein is CASSQHWGDRPNQHNSPLHF. CDR3 coding DNA: TGCGCCAGCAGCCAACACTGGGGAGACAGGCCAAATCAACACAATTCACCCCTCCACTTT.

The chain joins TRBV3-1 (or the pseudogene TRBV3-2) to TRBJ1-1; 8 positions agree with TRBD1. The J segment lost 4 bases and the V segment lost 5 bases, leaving 12 bases of the junction unmatched. Germline V gene data show CDR1 as LGHDT and CDR2 as YNNKEL (reference sequence). There are 16 residues in the CDR3. The CDR3 is CASSSPRADRGTEAFF. CDR3 nucleotides: TGTGCCAGCAGCTCCCCAAGAGCTGACAGGGGCACTGAAGCTTTCTTT.

The chain combines TRBV19 with TRBJ1-1; a weak D match, TRBD1 (6 bases). The germline V gene has CDR1 LNHDA and CDR2 SQIVND (reference sequence). The V end was cut by 5 bases, the J end by 5 bases, with 12 bases between. This CDR3 spans 13 amino acids. This chain's CDR3 is CASSWRGGTEAFF. CDR3 sequence (DNA): TGTGCCAGTAGTTGGAGGGGGGGGACTGAAGCTTTCTTT.

This clone came up once. The chain joins TRBV21-1 to TRBJ1-4; the table assigns TRBD1, which was not confirmed against the DNA. TRBV21-1 is listed as a pseudogene. This CDR3 comprises 14 residues. In DNA, the CDR3 is TGTGCCAGCAGCCCCCAGGCCTCCAGGGAAAAACTGTTTTTT. Protein: CASSPQASREKLFF.

Remarks on this clone: This specimen includes other DNA sequences encoding the same CDR3. V gene TRBV3-1 (or the pseudogene TRBV3-2) combines with J gene TRBJ2-5; 8 positions agree with TRBD2. The germline V gene has CDR1 LGHDT and CDR2 YNNKEL (reference sequence). CDR3 length: 13 amino acids. Trimming removed 1 base from V and 5 bases from J; junction bases left unmatched: 0. In nucleotides, the CDR3 is TGTGCCAGCAGCCAAGCGGGGGGGGAGACCCAGTACTTC. Amino acids: CASSQAGGETQYF.

This rearrangement joins TRBV5-4 to TRBJ1-1; D remains unclear. Germline CDR1 and CDR2: SGHNT and YYREEE (reference sequence). This CDR3 region has 16 residues. V lost 3 bases and J lost 0, with 15 bases in between. CDR3 sequence: CASSSKRLLMNTEAFF. The CDR3 coding sequence is TGTGCCAGCAGCTCCAAAAGACTCCTCATGAACACTGAAGCTTTCTTT.

V gene TRBV9 combines with J gene TRBJ1-2; D unclear. CDR1 and CDR2 from the germline V gene are SGDLS and YYNGEE. The CDR3 loop spans 13 amino acids. V was trimmed by 4 bases and J by 7 bases, leaving 14 bases between them. The CDR3 DNA sequence: TGTGCCAGCAGCCTCACCCGGGAAGCTGGCTACACCTTC. Protein: CASSLTREAGYTF.

The chain is built from TRBV9 and TRBJ2-1; 11 nucleotides align to TRBD2. Germline V CDR1 and CDR2: SGDLS, YYNGEE. J lost 7 bases, V lost 1 base, and 4 bases had no gene match. The CDR3 has 15 residues. The CDR3: CASSVLAGGRNEQFF. The CDR3 DNA follows: TGTGCCAGCAGCGTACTAGCGGGGGGCCGGAATGAGCAGTTCTTC.

In its sample, this clone was seen once. The chain joins TRBV5-5 to TRBJ2-3; 7 bases are a match to TRBD2. Germline V gives CDR1 SGHKS, CDR2 YYEKEE (reference sequence). The V segment lost 1 base and the J segment 0 bases; nucleotides outside the gene matches: 5. CDR3 length: 16 residues. The CDR3, as DNA: TGTGCCAGCAGCTTGAACGGGGGGTTTAGCACAGATACGCAGTATTTT. It is translated as CASSLNGGFSTDTQYF.